This TCR beta chain was captured by sequencing in a study of the immune and genomic landscape of osteosarcoma (dated by TCRdb to the early 2020s). In terms of the full investigation: The overall cohort comprised about 50 pediatric and adult patients with high-grade osteosarcoma, with a median age at diagnosis of approximately 28 years (range about 5-90). The cohort was enriched for poor-risk disease, as unfavorable pathologic response to standard therapy was shown in nearly 75% of the cohort and around two thirds of the cohort were deceased. In the overall cohort, roughly 60% of patients were male, and localized disease at diagnosis was presented by 70% to 85% of patients. Each of a few patients provided a couple of samples from the same tumor site. TCR sequencing results were integrated with transcriptome, protein array and immunostaining data to characterize the osteosarcoma immunogenomic landscape. The goal of the study was to explain why immune checkpoint inhibitors have shown limited clinical activity in osteosarcoma. The study profiled osteosarcoma specimens with whole genome, RNA and T-cell receptor sequencing plus immunohistochemistry and reverse phase protein arrays to define immunogenic potential.

About this clone: Its antigen has not been determined. No quality values exist for individual bases; no much larger clone is one base distant.

Trimming leaves V shorter by 3 bases and J shorter by 5 bases, with the junction holding 4 bases beyond the gene matches. The germline V gene sets CDR1 to MRHNA and CDR2 to SNTAGT. The cysteine opens and the phenylalanine closes a CDR3 of 16 amino acids. CDR3 DNA is the only sequence kept; it has 48 bases, read in frame from the first base. The specimens were post-treatment primary, local recurrence and metastasis tumors obtained from patients with a poor prognosis. The ImmunoSEQ Assay (Adaptive Biotechnologies) was used to immunosequence the CDR3 regions of the TCR beta chain. Per the source publication's procedure: TCRB rearrangements, read counts, read proportions and gene usage were exported through the ImmunoSEQ Analyzer platform. T-cell clonality was computed as 1 minus Pielou's evenness on productive rearrangements. Clonal space homeostasis binned clonotypes as rare, small, medium, large or hyperexpanded (0.01 to 1 of the repertoire). TCR productive clonality was compared across immune clusters C1, C2 and C3 using the Wilcoxon rank sum test. This is the immuneACCESS table as TCRdb keeps it, with only in-frame sequences that have V and J called. A part of the clones is gone; compared with another copy, unresolved V genes explain less than half, and the rest is unexplained. That table is the source of V, J and clone size, and D and trimming were worked out from the DNA. Recorded for this sample are around 6,800 clones; 65% to 70% of them occurred a single time. The top ten hold approximately 15% of the sample.

Broader findings and caveats from the paper: Rather than matched normal tissue, external data from normal skin and healthy peripheral blood provided the clonality benchmarks. Matched blood was collected from only two patients, alongside the frozen tumor specimens. In five cases, the repertoire was dominated by a single hyperexpanded clone, and fewer than 100 T-cell clonotypes were detected in all five cases. Productive TCR clonality was found to be low overall, with an average of 0.09 and a maximum of 0.3, which suggested limited T-cell clonal expansion. Sample size was not determined by any statistical method, because osteosarcoma is rare and every possible sample was collected. TCR productive clonality was higher in the immune-hot C3 cluster than the cold C1 cluster but still low overall.

The sample consisted of osteosarcoma tumor tissue from the lung. The rearranged chain carries TRBV6-4 and TRBJ2-2; 12 junctional bases match TRBD2. The sequence derives from a human donor with osteosarcoma. Here is the DNA: TGTGCCAGCAGTGAACTAGCGGGAGGTCAAACCGGGGAGCTGTTTTTT. It translates as CASSELAGGQTGELFF.